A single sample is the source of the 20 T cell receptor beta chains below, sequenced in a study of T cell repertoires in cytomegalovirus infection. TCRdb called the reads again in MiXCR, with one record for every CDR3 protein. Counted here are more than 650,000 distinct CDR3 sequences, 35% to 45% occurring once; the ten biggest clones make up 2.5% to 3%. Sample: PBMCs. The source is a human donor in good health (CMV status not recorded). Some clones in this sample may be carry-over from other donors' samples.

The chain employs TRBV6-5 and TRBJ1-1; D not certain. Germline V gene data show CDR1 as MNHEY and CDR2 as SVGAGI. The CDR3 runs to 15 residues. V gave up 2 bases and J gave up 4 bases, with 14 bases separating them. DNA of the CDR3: TGTGCCAGCAGTTACGTGATGGGCCGGGGCACTGAAGCTTTCTTT. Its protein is CASSYVMGRGTEAFF.

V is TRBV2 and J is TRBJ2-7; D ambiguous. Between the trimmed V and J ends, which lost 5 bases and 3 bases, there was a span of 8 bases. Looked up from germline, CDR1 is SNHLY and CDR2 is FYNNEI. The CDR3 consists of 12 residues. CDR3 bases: TGTGCCAGCAGTTTCGCGAACTACGAGCAGTACTTC. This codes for CASSFANYEQYF.

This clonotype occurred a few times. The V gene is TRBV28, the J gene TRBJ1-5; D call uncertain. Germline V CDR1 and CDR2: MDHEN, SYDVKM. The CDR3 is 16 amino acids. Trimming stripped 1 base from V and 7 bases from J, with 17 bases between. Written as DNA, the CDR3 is TGTGCCAGCAGTTTATTCGGTCGGGCACACGCACAGCCCCAGCATTTT. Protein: CASSLFGRAHAQPQHF.

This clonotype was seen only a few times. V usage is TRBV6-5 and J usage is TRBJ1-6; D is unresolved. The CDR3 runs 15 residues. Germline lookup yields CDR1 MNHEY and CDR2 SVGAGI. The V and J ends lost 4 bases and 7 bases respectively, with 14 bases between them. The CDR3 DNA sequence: TGTGCCAGCAGTTTTTCCCGGTGGGCGAATTCACCCCTCCACTTT. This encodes CASSFSRWANSPLHF.

CDR3 amino acids: CASSNDQETQYF. CDR3 nucleotide sequence: TGTGCCAGCAGCAATGACCAAGAGACCCAGTACTTC. The J gene is TRBJ2-5, the V gene TRBV6-1; D call uncertain. The ends were cut back, 6 bases at V and 0 bases at J, with 5 bases in the middle. This CDR3 comprises 12 residues. CDR1 and CDR2 from the germline V gene are MNHNS and SASEGT.

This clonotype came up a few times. The CDR3 nucleotides read TGTGCCAGCAGCTTAGTTTCCACCCTCACAGATACGCAGTATTTT. Translation gives CASSLVSTLTDTQYF. The chain is built from TRBV7-3 and TRBJ2-3; D gene ambiguous. CDR3 length: 15 residues. V was shortened by 2 bases and J by 2 bases, with 11 bases between the two germline ends. Per germline, CDR1 SGHTA and CDR2 FQGTGA.

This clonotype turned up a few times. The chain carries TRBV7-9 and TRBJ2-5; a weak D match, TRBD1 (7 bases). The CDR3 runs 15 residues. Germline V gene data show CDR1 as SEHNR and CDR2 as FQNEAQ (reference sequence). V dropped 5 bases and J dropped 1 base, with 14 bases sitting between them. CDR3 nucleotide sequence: TGTGCCAGCAGCCGCGGCAGGGGGGTCCAAGAGACCCAGTACTTC. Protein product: CASSRGRGVQETQYF.

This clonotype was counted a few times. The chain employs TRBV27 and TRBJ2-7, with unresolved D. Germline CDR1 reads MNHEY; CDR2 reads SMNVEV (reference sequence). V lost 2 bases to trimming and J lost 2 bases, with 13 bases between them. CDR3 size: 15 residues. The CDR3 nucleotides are TGTGCCAGCAGTTTACGAGGCGGTGGTACCTACGAGCAGTACTTC. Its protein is CASSLRGGGTYEQYF.

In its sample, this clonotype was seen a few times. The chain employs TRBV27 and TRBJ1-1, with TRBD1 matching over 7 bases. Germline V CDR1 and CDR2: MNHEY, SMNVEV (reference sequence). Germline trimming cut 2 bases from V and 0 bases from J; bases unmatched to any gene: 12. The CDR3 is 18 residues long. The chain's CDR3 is CASSLGGRDRFLNTEAFF. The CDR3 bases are TGTGCCAGCAGTTTAGGTGGACGGGACAGATTTCTGAACACTGAAGCTTTCTTT.

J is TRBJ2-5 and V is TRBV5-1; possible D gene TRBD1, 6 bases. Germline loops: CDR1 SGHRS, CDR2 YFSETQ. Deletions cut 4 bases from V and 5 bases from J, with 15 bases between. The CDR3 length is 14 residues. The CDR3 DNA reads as TGCGCCAGCAGCCCTAGAGGGGGAACGGAGACCCAGTACTTC. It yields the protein CASSPRGGTETQYF.

The CDR3 loop reads CASSEIAETQYF. CDR3 bases: TGTGCCAGCAGCGAAATCGCAGAGACCCAGTACTTC. The V and J genes are TRBV7-9 and TRBJ2-5, with D hard to call. The ends were cut back, 5 bases at V and 4 bases at J, with 8 bases in the middle. CDR1 SEHNR and CDR2 FQNEAQ come from the germline V gene (reference sequence). CDR3 length: 12 residues.

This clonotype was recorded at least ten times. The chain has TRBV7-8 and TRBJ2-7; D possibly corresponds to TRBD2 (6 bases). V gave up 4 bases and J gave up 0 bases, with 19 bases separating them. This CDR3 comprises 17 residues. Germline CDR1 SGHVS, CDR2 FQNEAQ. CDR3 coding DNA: TGTGCCAGCAGCTCCCGGGGCGGGGCCCCTAGCTCCTACGAGCAGTACTTC. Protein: CASSSRGGAPSSYEQYF. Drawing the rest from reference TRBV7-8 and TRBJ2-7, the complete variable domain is GAGVSQSPRYKVAKRGQDVALRCDPISGHVSLFWYQQALGQGPEFLTYFQNEAQLDKSGLPSDRFFAERPEGSVSTLKIQRTQQEDSAVYLCASSSRGGAPSSYEQYFGPGTRLTVT.

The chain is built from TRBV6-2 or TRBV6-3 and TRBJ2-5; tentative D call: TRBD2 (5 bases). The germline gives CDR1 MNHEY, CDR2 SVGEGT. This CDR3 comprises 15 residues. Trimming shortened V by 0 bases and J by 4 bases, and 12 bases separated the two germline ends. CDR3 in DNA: TGTGCCAGCAGTTACTCATCCCCTAGCAGAGAGACCCAGTACTTC. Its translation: CASSYSSPSRETQYF.

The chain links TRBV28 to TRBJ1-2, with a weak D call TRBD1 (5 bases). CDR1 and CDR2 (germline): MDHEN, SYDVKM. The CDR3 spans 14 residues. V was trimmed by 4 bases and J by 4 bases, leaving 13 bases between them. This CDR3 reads CASSWDGKSYGYTF. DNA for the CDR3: TGTGCCAGCAGTTGGGACGGGAAAAGCTATGGCTACACCTTC.

CDR3 amino acids: CASSLEGGIIYGYTF. The CDR3 DNA sequence: TGTGCCAGCAGCTTGGAGGGAGGAATCATCTATGGCTACACCTTC. This sequence joins TRBV5-6 and TRBJ1-2; D is unresolved. Trimming stripped 0 bases from V and 4 bases from J, with 13 bases between. CDR1 SGHDT and CDR2 YYEEEE come from the germline V gene. This CDR3 spans 15 amino acids.

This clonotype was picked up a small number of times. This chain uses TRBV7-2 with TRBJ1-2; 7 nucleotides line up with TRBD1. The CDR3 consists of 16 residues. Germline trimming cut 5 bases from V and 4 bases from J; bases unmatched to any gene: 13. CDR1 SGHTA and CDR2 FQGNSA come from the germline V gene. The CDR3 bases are TGTGCCAGCAGCCGCAGTATGGACAGGTTGAGCTATGGCTACACCTTC. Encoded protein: CASSRSMDRLSYGYTF.

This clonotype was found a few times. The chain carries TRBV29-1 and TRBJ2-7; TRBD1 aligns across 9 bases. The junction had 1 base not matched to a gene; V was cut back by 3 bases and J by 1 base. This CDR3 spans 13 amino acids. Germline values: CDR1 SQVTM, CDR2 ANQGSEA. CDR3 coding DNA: TGCAGCGTTGATGACAGGGGGTCCTACGAGCAGTACTTC. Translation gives CSVDDRGSYEQYF.

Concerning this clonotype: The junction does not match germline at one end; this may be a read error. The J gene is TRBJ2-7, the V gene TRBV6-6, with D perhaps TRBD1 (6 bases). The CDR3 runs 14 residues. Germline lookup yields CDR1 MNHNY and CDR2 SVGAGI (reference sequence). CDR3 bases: TGTGCCAGCAGTTTCCGACAGGTCTACAACGAGCAGTCCTTC. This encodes CASSFRQVYNEQSF.

The DNA of the CDR3 is TGTGCCATCCAAAAAGGGCCCACCGAGCGGCAGGGTAACCCTTCCTACACAGATACGCAGTATTTT. Its protein product is CAIQKGPTERQGNPSYTDTQYF. The rearrangement joins TRBV6-1 to TRBJ2-3; D is possibly TRBD1 or TRBD2 (5 bases each). The V gene lost 10 bases and the J gene lost 2 bases, with 40 bases spanning the gap. The CDR3 contains 22 residues. Germline assignment: CDR1 MNHNS and CDR2 SASEGT.

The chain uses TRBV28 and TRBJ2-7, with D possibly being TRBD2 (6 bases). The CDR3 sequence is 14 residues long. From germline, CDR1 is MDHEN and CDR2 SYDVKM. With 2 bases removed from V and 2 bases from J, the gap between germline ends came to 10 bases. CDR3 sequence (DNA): TGTGCCAGCAGTTTACCCGGGGGAGCCTACGAGCAGTACTTC. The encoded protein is CASSLPGGAYEQYF. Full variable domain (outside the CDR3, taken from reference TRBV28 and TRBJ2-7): DVKVTQSSRYLVKRTGEKVFLECVQDMDHENMFWYRQDPGLGLRLIYFSYDVKMKEKGDIPEGYSVSREKKERFSLILESASTNQTSMYLCASSLPGGAYEQYFGPGTRLTVT.